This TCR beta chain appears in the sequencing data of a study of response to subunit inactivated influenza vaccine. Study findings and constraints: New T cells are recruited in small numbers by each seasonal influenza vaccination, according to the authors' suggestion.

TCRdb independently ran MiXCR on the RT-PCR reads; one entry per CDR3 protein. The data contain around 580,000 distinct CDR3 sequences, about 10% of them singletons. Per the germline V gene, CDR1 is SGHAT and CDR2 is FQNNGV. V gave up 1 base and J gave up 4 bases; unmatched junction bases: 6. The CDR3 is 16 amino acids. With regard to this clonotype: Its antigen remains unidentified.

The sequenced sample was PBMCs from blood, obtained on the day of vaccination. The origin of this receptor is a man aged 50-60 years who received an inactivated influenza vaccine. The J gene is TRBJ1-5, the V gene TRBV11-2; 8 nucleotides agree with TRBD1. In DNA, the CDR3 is TGTGCCAGCAGCTTAGGCGCAGGGGGCTGGAATCAGCCCCAGCATTTT. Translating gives CASSLGAGGWNQPQHF.